The 22 T cell receptor beta chains in this list originate from one sample, sequenced in a study of cytomegalovirus exposure and HLA in healthy donors. Only in-frame clones appear in the TCRdb table, and some are missing; sequencing was by immunoSEQ multiplex PCR. This table holds about 150,000 clones, about nine tenths found once. Sequencing input: PBMCs. Receptor source: a woman in her twenties or thirties in good health and CMV-seropositive.

The gene calls are TRBV18 and TRBJ1-1; the D gene is possibly TRBD1 (6 bases). In germline, CDR1 is KGHSH, CDR2 LQKENI. V was clipped by 0 bases and J by 0 bases, with 11 bases between them. This CDR3 has 16 amino acids. The CDR3 DNA sequence: TGTGCCAGCTCACCACCGGGGGGGCTGATGAACACTGAAGCTTTCTTT. It specifies CASSPPGGLMNTEAFF. The complete variable domain, with remaining parts taken from reference TRBV18 and TRBJ1-1, reads NAGVMQNPRHLVRRRGQEARLRCSPMKGHSHVYWYRQLPEEGLKFMVYLQKENIIDESGMPKERFSAEFPKEGPSILRIQQVVRGDSAAYFCASSPPGGLMNTEAFFGQGTRLTVV.

The rearrangement links TRBV5-1 to TRBJ2-1; TRBD1 is a possible D gene (6 bases). The V end lost 4 bases, the J end lost 6 bases, and 14 bases lay between the germline ends. Germline CDR1 is SGHRS and CDR2 is YFSETQ. The CDR3 consists of 14 residues. The CDR3 sequence: CASSDRSGSNEQFF. The CDR3 DNA sequence: TGCGCCAGCAGCGACAGGTCGGGGTCCAATGAGCAGTTCTTC.

The rearrangement joins TRBV28 to TRBJ2-5; D possibly corresponds to TRBD2 (5 bases). V was cut by 5 bases and J by 3 bases, with 13 bases left in between. The germline gives CDR1 MDHEN, CDR2 SYDVKM. The CDR3 runs to 14 residues. CDR3 sequence: CASSRGLFKETQYF. The CDR3 DNA reads as TGTGCCAGCAGTCGAGGACTGTTTAAAGAGACCCAGTACTTC.

The chain couples TRBV6-6 to TRBJ2-3, with D possibly being TRBD1 (7 bases). Looked up from germline, CDR1 is MNHNY and CDR2 is SVGAGI (reference sequence). The CDR3 runs to 15 residues. V lost 8 bases to trimming and J lost 0 bases, with 15 bases between them. In DNA form, the CDR3 reads TGTGCCAGCTTAGACAGGGAGGTCAGCACAGATACGCAGTATTTT. Its protein is CASLDREVSTDTQYF.

This chain connects TRBV2 to TRBJ2-1, with D hard to call. The CDR3 loop spans 16 amino acids. Trimming took 6 bases from V and 4 from J, leaving 19 bases between them. In germline, CDR1 is SNHLY, CDR2 FYNNEI. CDR3 coding DNA: TGTGCCAGCAGGTGGGCTGTGAGCCGGATTTACAATGAGCAGTTCTTC. This gives the protein CASRWAVSRIYNEQFF.

J is TRBJ2-7 and V is TRBV11-2; weak D call: TRBD2 (6 bases). V gave up 1 base and J gave up 4 bases, with 17 bases separating them. There are 16 residues in the CDR3. Germline V lookup: CDR1 SGHAT, CDR2 FQNNGV. CDR3 DNA: TGTGCCAGCAGCTTAGCCCGGGTCGGTAGCGGATACGAGCAGTACTTC. It codes for CASSLARVGSGYEQYF.

This clone was picked up one time. This chain connects TRBV2 to TRBJ2-2, with 7 bases matching TRBD1. The CDR3 length is 14 residues. V gave up 7 bases and J gave up 5 bases; unmatched junction bases: 7. CDR1 and CDR2 from the germline V gene are SNHLY and FYNNEI. CDR3 loop: CASNGQGVTGELFF. The DNA for the CDR3 is TGTGCCAGCAACGGTCAGGGGGTAACCGGGGAGCTGTTTTTT.

The chain recombines TRBV2 with TRBJ1-5; 9 bases match TRBD1. After removal of 6 bases from V and 6 bases from J, the junction contained 9 bases not matched to a gene. The CDR3 has 15 residues. Germline CDR1 SNHLY, CDR2 FYNNEI. The CDR3 DNA reads as TGTGCCAGCAGCACCTGGACAGGGGAATTTCAGCCCCAGCATTTT. Translating it yields CASSTWTGEFQPQHF.

The genes are TRBV18 and TRBJ2-5; maybe TRBD1 (6 bases). The V end lost 2 bases, the J end lost 5 bases, and 15 bases lay between the germline ends. In germline, CDR1 is KGHSH, CDR2 LQKENI. CDR3 length: 15 residues. This chain's CDR3 is CASSPFGQPVETQYF. In DNA, the CDR3 is TGTGCCAGCTCACCATTCGGACAGCCGGTGGAGACCCAGTACTTC.

This clone has a single count. The chain combines TRBV15 with TRBJ1-5; tentative D call: TRBD1 (5 bases). V lost 3 bases to trimming and J lost 1 base, with 19 bases between them. This CDR3 is built from 18 residues. Germline V gene sequence: CDR1 LNHNV, CDR2 YYDKDF (reference sequence). The CDR3 DNA sequence: TGTGCCACCAGCAGTGAGTACCTCAGGGTTTACAGCAATCAGCCCCAGCATTTT. It translates to CATSSEYLRVYSNQPQHF.

V usage is TRBV15 and J usage is TRBJ1-2; no clear D gene. V gave up 4 bases and J gave up 2 bases, with 11 bases separating them. The CDR3 loop spans 14 amino acids. The germline V gene has CDR1 LNHNV and CDR2 YYDKDF (reference sequence). The CDR3 DNA reads TGTGCCACCAGCACAGGCCGACCGAACTATGGCTACACCTTC. It yields the protein CATSTGRPNYGYTF.

This chain's CDR3 is CASSGQGGLPNEQFF. CDR3 DNA sequence: TGTGCCAGCAGCGGACAGGGGGGGCTACCCAATGAGCAGTTCTTC. V and J are TRBV5-4 and TRBJ2-1, with TRBD1 matching 10 bases. Per the germline V gene, CDR1 is SGHNT and CDR2 is YYREEE (reference sequence). V was pared by 4 bases and J by 6 bases, with 7 bases of the junction left unmatched. This CDR3 contains 15 residues.

The chain couples TRBV6-1 to TRBJ2-7; weak D call: TRBD1 (5 bases). CDR3 length equals 14 residues. The V end was cut by 4 bases, the J end by 6 bases, with 16 bases between. Germline CDR1 is MNHNS and CDR2 is SASEGT. CDR3 in amino acids: CASSVHRPQGEQYF. In nucleotides, the CDR3 is TGTGCCAGCAGTGTTCACAGGCCCCAAGGCGAGCAGTACTTC.

V and J are TRBV27 and TRBJ2-1; 11 nucleotides match TRBD2. The CDR3 runs 15 residues. Germline CDR1 reads MNHEY; CDR2 reads SMNVEV (reference sequence). V was pared by 2 bases and J by 8 bases, with 5 bases of the junction left unmatched. The CDR3 DNA reads as TGTGCCAGCAGTTTAGGCACTAGCGGGAGCTATGAGCAGTTCTTC. This translates into CASSLGTSGSYEQFF.

This chain links TRBV5-4 with TRBJ1-3; a weak D match, TRBD1 (5 bases). This CDR3 has 15 amino acids. CDR1 SGHNT and CDR2 YYREEE come from the germline V gene (reference sequence). With 0 bases removed from V and 7 bases from J, the gap between germline ends came to 14 bases. CDR3 sequence (DNA): TGTGCCAGCAGCTTGGGCAGGGCTTCGGGTAACACCATATATTTT. This codes for CASSLGRASGNTIYF. The variable domain in full, completed from reference TRBV5-4 and TRBJ1-3, reads ETGVTQSPTHLIKTRGQQVTLRCSSQSGHNTVSWYQQALGQGPQFIFQYYREEENGRGNFPPRFSGLQFPNYSSELNVNALELDDSALYLCASSLGRASGNTIYFGEGSWLTVV.

The V gene is TRBV2, the J gene TRBJ2-7; D uncertain. The CDR3 spans 14 residues. Trimming pared 2 bases from V and 0 bases from J, leaving 8 bases between. CDR1 and CDR2 from the germline V gene are SNHLY and FYNNEI. This CDR3 reads CASSESESSYEQYF. In DNA, the CDR3 is TGTGCCAGCAGTGAATCTGAGTCCTCCTACGAGCAGTACTTC. The variable domain in full, with the rest retrieved from reference TRBV2 and TRBJ2-7, is EPEVTQTPSHQVTQMGQEVILRCVPISNHLYFYWYRQILGQKVEFLVSFYNNEISEKSEIFDDQFSVERPDGSNFTLKIRSTKLEDSAMYFCASSESESSYEQYFGPGTRLTVT.

This clone was seen a few times. CDR3 bases: TGTGCCAGCAGCTTGGGTCCGGGACAGGGATTTGGCTACACCTTC. It is translated as CASSLGPGQGFGYTF. The chain is built from TRBV5-6 and TRBJ1-2, with 9 nucleotides matching TRBD1. The CDR3 spans 15 residues. The V and J ends lost 0 bases and 7 bases, in that order; junction bases with no gene match: 7. The germline gives CDR1 SGHDT, CDR2 YYEEEE.

The chain carries TRBV4-1 and TRBJ1-1; 8 bases are a match to TRBD1. CDR1 and CDR2 (germline): MGHRA, YSYEKL. Germline trimming cut 4 bases from V and 2 bases from J; bases unmatched to any gene: 9. This CDR3 has 16 residues. The CDR3 DNA reads TGCGCCAGCAGCCCAAGACAGGGGTGGGGAAACACTGAAGCTTTCTTT. It specifies CASSPRQGWGNTEAFF.

V is TRBV27 and J is TRBJ2-7, with D perhaps matching TRBD1 (5 bases). The V and J ends lost 5 bases and 5 bases respectively, with 19 bases between them. The length of the CDR3 is 15 residues. Germline V CDR1 and CDR2: MNHEY, SMNVEV (reference sequence). The CDR3 region has the DNA TGTGCCAGCAGTGAGACAGCTCTCCCTTTCCACGAGCAGTACTTC. It encodes CASSETALPFHEQYF.

The V and J genes are TRBV5-6 and TRBJ2-1, with 13 bases that match TRBD2. Germline CDR1 reads SGHDT; CDR2 reads YYEEEE. This CDR3 comprises 18 residues. Germline trimming cut 6 bases from V and 1 base from J; bases unmatched to any gene: 10. CDR3 loop: CASMGRTSGSFSYNEQFF. Here the CDR3 DNA reads TGTGCCAGCATGGGGAGGACTAGCGGGAGTTTTTCCTACAATGAGCAGTTCTTC.

This rearrangement joins TRBV5-1 to TRBJ2-5, with 10 nucleotides matching TRBD2. Germline V CDR1 and CDR2: SGHRS, YFSETQ. The CDR3 runs to 14 residues. V lost 8 bases and J lost 2; bases outside the gene matches: 6. The CDR3 nucleotides are TGCGCCAGTAAACCAGCGGGAGGGCAAGAGACCCAGTACTTC. This codes for CASKPAGGQETQYF. Filled out from reference TRBV5-1 and TRBJ2-5, the complete variable domain reads KAGVTQTPRYLIKTRGQQVTLSCSPISGHRSVSWYQQTPGQGLQFLFEYFSETQRNKGNFPGRFSGRQFSNSRSEMNVSTLELGDSALYLCASKPAGGQETQYFGPGTRLLVL.

The chain couples TRBV28 to TRBJ2-1, with 12 bases matching TRBD2. Germline V CDR1 and CDR2: MDHEN, SYDVKM. V dropped 8 bases and J dropped 6; count of bases not matched to a gene: 8. CDR3 length equals 15 residues. CDR3 sequence: CASFTSGLAGNEQFF. CDR3 DNA: TGTGCCAGCTTTACCTCGGGACTAGCGGGCAATGAGCAGTTCTTC. The entire variable domain, with the rest obtained from reference TRBV28 and TRBJ2-1, is as follows: DVKVTQSSRYLVKRTGEKVFLECVQDMDHENMFWYRQDPGLGLRLIYFSYDVKMKEKGDIPEGYSVSREKKERFSLILESASTNQTSMYLCASFTSGLAGNEQFFGPGTRLTVL.